The clone carrying this T cell receptor beta chain was counted a single time. The target antigen is unknown. The junction departs from germline at one end; a sequencing error may be responsible. This entry comes from a study of CD8 T cells in Susac syndrome. From germline, CDR1 is MNHNS and CDR2 SASEGT. The CDR3 is made up of 11 amino acids. TCR beta sequencing was performed on blood CD8+ and CD4+ T cells. The multiple sclerosis controls were treatment-naive patients affected by stable or active relapsing-remitting disease. General study points: The study admitted that it had a relatively small number of individuals in its TCR sequencing and HLA analysis.

RNA was extracted with the RNeasy kit, and a quantity of roughly 0.5 to 1 ug was reverse transcribed using random hexamers. Amplification of TCR beta CDR3 across 54 Vbeta and 13 Jbeta was performed with immunoSEQ multiplex PCR. TCRdb independently ran MiXCR on the immunoSEQ multiplex PCR reads; one entry per CDR3 protein. Counted here are over 130,000 distinct CDR3 sequences, 85% to 95% occurring once; the ten biggest clones make up about 0.11%. The TCR originated in a human donor with multiple sclerosis. The sample was CD4+ T cells from PBMCs. The chain employs TRBV6-1 and TRBJ1-1; tentative D call: TRBD1 (5 bases). The CDR3 spells CASSERRDGSF. Here the CDR3 DNA reads TGTGCCAGCAGTGAACGGAGGGACGGCTCGTTT.